This T cell receptor (beta chain) was sequenced in a study of CD8+ T cells in alopecia areata. The wider study: The study gave tofacitinib for 6 to 18 months, then 6 months off drug.

Points from the study as a whole: It was observed that many expanded lesional clones persisted in scalp and blood during tofacitinib. Among the 100 top clones, expanded CD8+ clones, like scalp clonality, were significantly decreased by tofacitinib.

Concerning this clone: What it binds is not known.

Treatment described: oral pan-JAK inhibitor, 5-10 mg twice daily. The sequencing template was cDNA reverse transcribed from extracted RNA. Only in-frame clones appear in the TCRdb table, and some are missing; sequencing was by immunoSEQ multiplex PCR. This table holds around 110,000 clones, about 60% found once. The receptor's source is a human donor with alopecia areata. Sequences were derived from CD8+ T cells sorted from blood, sampled at week 24, from a patient treated with tofacitinib.

CDR3 DNA sequence: TGCGCCAGCAGCCCGGGTACGGCAACTAATGAAAAACTGTTTTTT. Amino acid sequence: CASSPGTATNEKLFF. This rearrangement joins TRBV4-1 to TRBJ1-4, with unresolved D. Germline assignment: CDR1 MGHRA and CDR2 YSYEKL. This CDR3 spans 15 amino acids. V dropped 4 bases and J dropped 0 bases, with 9 bases sitting between them.